Below, one TCR beta chain is given with its context. What it binds is not known. Between the trimmed V and J ends, which lost 6 bases and 7 bases, there was a span of 16 bases. This CDR3 contains 13 residues. In germline, CDR1 is SNHLY, CDR2 FYNNEI. For sorted subsets, 150 to 200 ng DNA per replicate equaled about 27,000 T cell genomes. Assay: immunoSEQ multiplex PCR; the TCRdb copy retains only in-frame clones and omits some. The sample comprises 2 million to 3 million clones, 90% to 95% of which are singletons, and approximately 0.35% rests with the top ten. Every donor was a Caucasian adult from Nashville, Tennessee. These data are taken from a study of shared clonotypes between healthy human individuals. Study results and caveats: Across subsets, estimated richness was generally greater for naive than for memory populations. Around 5.4% of naive CD4 clonotypes were common to a few donors.

This TCR came from a man younger than 35 in good health. Some clones in this sample may be carry-over from other donors' samples. The rearrangement uses TRBV2 and TRBJ2-7; D is uncertain. Sequencing was done on a sample of naive CD4+ T cells from PBMCs. Noted subset: CD45RA+ positively selected. The CDR3 protein is CASRGLGAREQYF. In DNA form, the CDR3 reads TGTGCCAGCAGGGGCTTAGGCGCTAGGGAGCAGTACTTC.